The 22 T cell receptor beta chains below come from one sample, sequenced in a study of blood T cell repertoires in COVID-19. The table came from immunoSEQ multiplex PCR; TCRdb's copy has only in-frame clones and leaves some out. The profile shows roughly 99,000 clones, about nine tenths of them singletons. Sequenced input: peripheral blood. These receptors all stem from a man aged 50-59 years with active or convalescent COVID-19.

This sequence joins TRBV28 and TRBJ1-5, with D unclear. Germline loops: CDR1 MDHEN, CDR2 SYDVKM. With 3 bases removed from V and 0 bases from J, the gap between germline ends came to 9 bases. The CDR3 has 15 amino acids. This chain's CDR3 is CASSFEAYSNQPQHF. DNA for the CDR3: TGTGCCAGCAGTTTCGAGGCCTATAGCAATCAGCCCCAGCATTTT.

V gene TRBV12-3 or TRBV12-4 combines with J gene TRBJ2-5, with D possibly being TRBD1 (5 bases). The CDR3 has 13 residues. Deletions cut 5 bases from V and 5 bases from J, with 12 bases between. CDR3 residues: CASSRGLEETQYF. The CDR3 nucleotides are TGTGCCAGCAGTAGGGGCCTCGAGGAGACCCAGTACTTC.

The table lists this clone with a count of one. This sequence joins TRBV11-2 and TRBJ1-4; 8 nucleotides line up with TRBD1. The ends lost 2 bases at V and 4 bases at J; junction bases unmatched: 3. Germline loops: CDR1 SGHAT, CDR2 FQNNGV. The CDR3 totals 15 residues. The CDR3 spells CASSLRTGSNEKLFF. CDR3 bases: TGTGCCAGCAGCTTACGGACAGGGAGTAATGAAAAACTGTTTTTT.

The CDR3 spells CASSLTGDNEQFF. The CDR3 DNA sequence: TGTGCCAGCAGCCTAACCGGGGACAATGAGCAGTTCTTC. The chain carries TRBV7-4 and TRBJ2-1; perhaps TRBD2 as D (5 bases). V was shortened by 5 bases and J by 5 bases, with 10 bases between the two germline ends. CDR1 is SGHVT and CDR2 is SQSDAQ in the germline V gene. This CDR3 is 13 amino acids long.

The rearrangement links TRBV7-9 to TRBJ1-5; possibly TRBD1 for D (5 bases). Germline loops: CDR1 SEHNR, CDR2 FQNEAQ (reference sequence). The CDR3 covers 14 residues. V gave up 5 bases and J gave up 4 bases, with 12 bases separating them. The CDR3 DNA is TGTGCCAGCAGCCCGGACACAACAAATCAGCCCCAGCATTTT. The encoded protein is CASSPDTTNQPQHF.

V is TRBV5-4 and J is TRBJ1-5; D is uncertain. The germline V and J ends were trimmed by 1 base and 7 bases, with 9 bases remaining between them. The germline V gene has CDR1 SGHNT and CDR2 YYREEE (reference sequence). CDR3 length: 13 residues. CDR3 bases: TGTGCCAGCAGCTTGTGGCCAGAACAGCCCCAGCATTTT. This codes for CASSLWPEQPQHF.

The CDR3 spells CASSPGQWNTEAFF. As DNA, the CDR3 is TGTGCCAGCAGCCCGGGACAATGGAACACTGAAGCTTTCTTT. The chain carries TRBV3-1 (or the pseudogene TRBV3-2) and TRBJ1-1; TRBD1 might be the D (6 bases). Germline CDR1 LGHDT, CDR2 YNNKEL (reference sequence). This CDR3 has 14 residues. V was trimmed by 4 bases and J by 1 base, leaving 10 bases between them.

V usage is TRBV12-3 or TRBV12-4 and J usage is TRBJ1-4, with D uncertain. V dropped 6 bases and J dropped 4 bases, with 9 bases sitting between them. CDR3 length equals 13 residues. Here the CDR3 reads CASSHGGNEKLFF. The CDR3 DNA reads as TGTGCCAGCAGCCATGGAGGTAATGAAAAACTGTTTTTT.

This clone was seen a single time. The genes are TRBV28 and TRBJ2-6; maybe TRBD2 (5 bases). The germline V gene encodes CDR1 MDHEN and CDR2 SYDVKM. The V gene lost 6 bases and the J gene lost 0 bases, with 15 bases spanning the gap. The CDR3 spans 17 residues. The CDR3 region is CASRSEGPYSGANVLTF. The CDR3 DNA reads as TGTGCCAGCAGGTCCGAGGGCCCTTACTCTGGGGCCAACGTCCTGACTTTC.

V and J are TRBV5-4 and TRBJ1-2; D remains ambiguous. This CDR3 has 12 residues. Germline assignment: CDR1 SGHNT and CDR2 YYREEE (reference sequence). Trimming took 0 bases from V and 7 from J, leaving 7 bases between them. The CDR3 protein is CASSLDGFGYTF. The CDR3 DNA follows: TGTGCCAGCAGCTTGGACGGGTTTGGCTACACCTTC.

The chain carries TRBV21-1 and TRBJ1-5; TRBD1, the table's D call, lacks a check against the DNA. TRBV21-1 is a known pseudogene. The CDR3 spans 15 residues. Here the CDR3 DNA reads TGTGCCAGCTCAGGGGGAGGTTGTAGCAATCAGCCCCAGCATTTT. Translated, it gives CASSGGGCSNQPQHF.

The CDR3 DNA follows: TGCGCCAGCAGCCAAGATACCGGGGCGAACACCGGGGAGCTGTTTTTT. Amino acid sequence: CASSQDTGANTGELFF. The genes are TRBV4-1 and TRBJ2-2; D possibly corresponds to TRBD2 (5 bases). CDR1 and CDR2 from the germline V gene are MGHRA and YSYEKL. The CDR3 contains 16 residues. V was shortened by 0 bases and J by 0 bases, with 8 bases between the two germline ends.

CDR3 coding DNA: TGCAGCGTTGAAGGCGGAGCCCTGGCGGGGGATGAGCAGTTCTTC. Its protein is CSVEGGALAGDEQFF. The J gene is TRBJ2-1, the V gene TRBV29-1; 7 bases fit TRBD2. The CDR3 runs 15 residues. Germline V gene sequence: CDR1 SQVTM, CDR2 ANQGSEA. V was clipped by 1 base and J by 8 bases; unmatched bases: 11.

The J gene is TRBJ1-2, the V gene TRBV7-9; weak D call: TRBD1 (5 bases). Deletions cut 5 bases from V and 7 bases from J, with 14 bases between. Germline V gene sequence: CDR1 SEHNR, CDR2 FQNEAQ (reference sequence). The CDR3 has 13 amino acids. CDR3 loop: CASSPLRGSGYTF. The CDR3 bases are TGTGCCAGCAGCCCCCTGCGGGGGAGTGGCTACACCTTC.

The chain couples TRBV6-4 to TRBJ2-1, with TRBD2 matching over 11 bases. Germline V CDR1 and CDR2: MRHNA, SNTAGT. The V segment lost 6 bases and the J segment 10 bases; nucleotides outside the gene matches: 11. The CDR3 extends over 15 amino acids. The CDR3 is CASSPLAGAPGEQFF. The CDR3, as DNA: TGTGCCAGCAGCCCACTAGCGGGGGCACCCGGGGAGCAGTTCTTC.

This clone was seen once. The chain combines TRBV19 with TRBJ1-2, with TRBD1 matching 7 bases. The germline CDR1 and CDR2 sequences are LNHDA and SQIVND (reference sequence). This CDR3 region has 16 residues. J gave up 6 bases and V 3 bases, and 13 bases lay outside the gene matches. The CDR3 region is CASSIPVDREIDGYTF. CDR3 DNA sequence: TGTGCCAGTAGTATCCCCGTCGACAGGGAAATCGATGGCTACACCTTC.

This chain links TRBV12-3 or TRBV12-4 with TRBJ2-7; D is ambiguous. The V end lost 4 bases, the J end lost 4 bases, and 11 bases lay between the germline ends. The CDR3 is 13 amino acids. CDR3 bases: TGTGCCAGCAGTTCCTTACAGAGTTACGAGCAGTACTTC. Its translation is CASSSLQSYEQYF.

The V and J genes are TRBV25-1 and TRBJ2-7, with TRBD2 matching over 8 bases. The length of the CDR3 is 13 residues. Germline V gives CDR1 MGHDK, CDR2 SYGVNS. V lost 7 bases to trimming and J lost 4 bases; unmatched junction nucleotides: 6. The CDR3 here is CASKASGLYEQYF. CDR3 coding DNA: TGTGCCAGCAAGGCTAGCGGGTTGTACGAGCAGTACTTC.

This sequence joins TRBV5-4 and TRBJ1-1; perhaps TRBD1 as D (6 bases). The germline V gene encodes CDR1 SGHNT and CDR2 YYREEE (reference sequence). Trimming shortened V by 2 bases and J by 5 bases, and 10 bases separated the two germline ends. There are 13 residues in the CDR3. DNA for the CDR3: TGTGCCAGCAGCTTACGGGGGGCGACTGAAGCTTTCTTT. It specifies CASSLRGATEAFF.

The V and J genes are TRBV11-3 and TRBJ2-7; TRBD1 might be the D (6 bases). CDR3 size: 14 residues. Germline loops: CDR1 SGHNT, CDR2 YENEEA. Between the trimmed V and J ends, which lost 3 bases and 7 bases, there was a span of 16 bases. This chain's CDR3 is CASSLGVGAREQYF. CDR3 coding DNA: TGTGCCAGCAGCTTGGGCGTGGGGGCGAGGGAGCAGTACTTC.

The chain employs TRBV4-2 and TRBJ2-1; 12 positions agree with TRBD2. This CDR3 has 15 amino acids. V lost 4 bases and J lost 4; bases outside the gene matches: 2. Germline CDR1 reads LGHNA; CDR2 reads YNFKEQ. The CDR3 spells CASSLGLAGYNEQFF. In DNA form, the CDR3 reads TGTGCCAGCAGCCTCGGACTAGCGGGATACAATGAGCAGTTCTTC.

The chain has TRBV7-2 and TRBJ1-2; D is undetermined. Deletions cut 5 bases from V and 4 bases from J, with 11 bases between. CDR3 length equals 13 residues. Per germline, CDR1 SGHTA and CDR2 FQGNSA. DNA for the CDR3: TGTGCCAGCAGCCCTCAGACAATCTATGGCTACACCTTC. Its translation is CASSPQTIYGYTF.